What follows is one TCR beta chain and its context. The sample is drawn from a study of immune characterization of retroperitoneal liposarcoma. This CDR3 contains 14 residues. The germline V gene encodes CDR1 MNHNS and CDR2 SASEGT. One entry per CDR3 protein results from TCRdb running MiXCR on the PCR reads. Of roughly 10,000 distinct CDR3 sequences detected, roughly half appear once; the ten largest clones hold more than 9%. The sequenced sample consisted of tumor tissue. This clonotype was obtained from a female donor with retroperitoneal liposarcoma. The chain links TRBV6-1 to TRBJ2-1; D might be TRBD2 (5 bases). TRBJ2-5 explains the end of the DNA better; the J call may be wrong. This chain's CDR3 is CASTEGPSTETQYF. CDR3 DNA: TGTGCCAGCACCGAGGGCCCCTCGACTGAGACCCAGTACTTC.